This is a list of T cell receptor beta chains from one sample in a study of cytomegalovirus exposure and HLA in healthy donors. Assay: immunoSEQ multiplex PCR; the TCRdb copy retains only in-frame clones and omits some. The sample includes fewer than 150,000 clones. Source material: PBMCs. Receptor source: a woman aged 55-70 years in good health and CMV-seronegative. Both conserved end residues are part of each CDR3. Fields, in order: J gene, D gene, V gene, CDR3 DNA, CDR3 protein. D genes are given only for firm matches.

TRBJ2-2,-,TRBV4-1,TGCGCCAGCAGCCAAGATTCCGGGATCGCCGGGGAGCTGTTTTTT,CASSQDSGIAGELFF
TRBJ2-2,TRBD2,TRBV29-1,TGCAGCGTGGGGGGGGCCGGGGAGCTGTTTTTT,CSVGGAGELFF
TRBJ1-1,TRBD1,TRBV28,TGTGCCAGCAGTTTACGGCCAGGGGGTTACACTGAAGCTTTCTTT,CASSLRPGGYTEAFF
TRBJ2-7,TRBD1,TRBV29-1,TGCAGCGTTGTTGGGGACAGGGTCCCCGAGCAGTACTTC,CSVVGDRVPEQYF
TRBJ1-5,-,TRBV25-1,TGTGCCAGCAGGGAAACTGGTAGCAATCAGCCCCAGCATTTT,CASRETGSNQPQHF
TRBJ2-2,-,TRBV5-6,TGTGCCAGCAGCTTGCAGAACACCGGGGAGCTGTTTTTT,CASSLQNTGELFF
TRBJ1-2,-,TRBV2,TGTGCCAGCAGTCCTGGGCAGGTCTTAGGTGGCTACACCTTC,CASSPGQVLGGYTF
TRBJ2-1,TRBD2,TRBV7-9,TGTGCCAGCAGCTTAGAACGGGGGGGCCGGGTCTCCTACAATGAGCAGTTCTTC,CASSLERGGRVSYNEQFF
TRBJ2-2,-,TRBV9,TGTGCCAGCAGCGTAGCTGCAACAGGGACGGCGGCCGGGGAGCTGTTTTTT,CASSVAATGTAAGELFF
TRBJ2-7,-,TRBV2,TGTGCCAGCAATAGGAGGTCCTACGAGCAGTACTTC,CASNRRSYEQYF
TRBJ1-6,-,TRBV28,TGTGCCAGCACCATGACCCTGACGGAGGATTATAATTCACCCCTCCACTTT,CASTMTLTEDYNSPLHF
TRBJ2-3,TRBD2,TRBV25-1,TGTGCCAGCAGTGATAGACTAGCGGGAGTGTCAGATACGCAGTATTTT,CASSDRLAGVSDTQYF
TRBJ2-2,TRBD2,TRBV9,TGTGCCAGCAGCGTAGCGGGCGGGGGGGCCGCGAACACCGGGGAGCTGTTTTTT,CASSVAGGGAANTGELFF
TRBJ2-5,-,TRBV2,TGTGCCAGCACCAGAAACCGGGGCAGGGGAGAGACCCAGTACTTC,CASTRNRGRGETQYF
TRBJ2-2,-,TRBV18,TGTGCCAGCTCATCTCAGGACAGATTCACCGGGGAGCTGTTTTTT,CASSSQDRFTGELFF
TRBJ2-5,-,TRBV18,TGTGCCAGCTCACTAAGACAGCAAGAGACCCAGTACTTC,CASSLRQQETQYF
TRBJ2-5,-,TRBV18,TGTGCCAGCTCACCTCAACAGGGAGTTTGGGAGACCCAGTACTTC,CASSPQQGVWETQYF
TRBJ1-1,-,TRBV7-9,TGTGCCAGCACCTACAGCTTGGCGAACACTGAAGCTTTCTTT,CASTYSLANTEAFF
TRBJ2-1,-,TRBV28,TGTGCCAGCAGTTTACGGGGTTATGAGCAGTTCTTC,CASSLRGYEQFF
TRBJ2-3,TRBD2,TRBV7-9,TGTGCCAGCAGCATCGGACTAGCGGGGGTGGGGCGCACAGATACGCAGTATTTT,CASSIGLAGVGRTDTQYF
TRBJ1-1,TRBD1,TRBV5-5,TGTGCCAGCAGCTTCCGGGACAGAAACACTGAAGCTTTCTTT,CASSFRDRNTEAFF
TRBJ1-2,-,TRBV6-5,TGTGCCTCCCAGGGGCGCCGTTCTAACTATGGCTACACCTTC,CASQGRRSNYGYTF
TRBJ2-1,-,TRBV18,TGTGCCAGCTCACTCACACAGCTCGCTGAGCAGTTCTTC,CASSLTQLAEQFF
TRBJ2-7,-,TRBV19,TGTGCCAGTAGTAACCTCGGGAGCGAGCAGTACTTC,CASSNLGSEQYF
TRBJ2-1,-,TRBV18,TGTGCCAGCTCACCACCGGGGCAGGGCCAGGTCATAAATGAGCAGTTCTTC,CASSPPGQGQVINEQFF
TRBJ2-3,-,TRBV6-5,TGTGCCAGCAGAACAGGTGAAGGGACGCAGTATTTT,CASRTGEGTQYF
TRBJ2-7,-,TRBV30,TGTGCCTGGAGTGGGCAACAGGTACACGAGCAGTACTTC,CAWSGQQVHEQYF
TRBJ2-3,-,TRBV19,TGTGCCAGTAGTCTCTGGGACGGAGGGACAGATACGCAGTATTTT,CASSLWDGGTDTQYF
TRBJ2-5,-,TRBV7-3,TGTGCCAGCAGCTTAGGAGGGGGCCGGGAGACCCAGTACTTC,CASSLGGGRETQYF
TRBJ1-2,-,TRBV20-1,TGCAGGCACGCGGGGCTCGGCTACACCTTC,CRHAGLGYTF
TRBJ2-4,-,TRBV6-1,TGTGCCAGTCGACAGGAACTAGCCAAAAACATTCAGTACTTC,CASRQELAKNIQYF
TRBJ1-5,-,TRBV25-1,TGTGCCAGCAGTGCACAGGGCGGAGGCAATCAGCCCCAGCATTTT,CASSAQGGGNQPQHF
TRBJ1-5,TRBD1,TRBV5-1,TGCGCCAGCAGCTTCGGACAGGGCCAGCCCCAGCATTTT,CASSFGQGQPQHF
TRBJ1-2,TRBD1,TRBV5-5,TGTGCCAGCAGCTTGGACAGGGGGCTCTATGGCTACACCTTC,CASSLDRGLYGYTF
TRBJ2-1,-,TRBV27,TGTGCCAGCAATGGGTGGGGGGTACCCTACAATGAGCAGTTCTTC,CASNGWGVPYNEQFF
TRBJ1-6,-,TRBV7-9,TGTGCCAGCAGCTTACGCGACAGCCCAAATTCACCCCTCCACTTT,CASSLRDSPNSPLHF
TRBJ2-1,TRBD2,TRBV18,TGTGCCAGCTCACCTGGACTAGCGGAATCCTACAATGAGCAGTTCTTC,CASSPGLAESYNEQFF
TRBJ2-7,TRBD2,TRBV5-8,TGTGCCAGCAGCCCTCCTGGGGAGGGGTACGAGCAGTACTTC,CASSPPGEGYEQYF
TRBJ1-2,TRBD1,TRBV19,TGTGCCAGTAGCCTTGTACCAGACAGGGGGCAACGATATGGCTACACCTTC,CASSLVPDRGQRYGYTF
TRBJ1-1,-,TRBV21-1,TGTGCCAGCAGCAAGCGGAGGCGGACAGCGACGAACACTGAAGCTTTCTTT,CASSKRRRTATNTEAFF
TRBJ1-5,-,TRBV7-2,TGTGCCAGCAGCTTAGACGACAGACTCTATAGCAATCAGCCCCAGCATTTT,CASSLDDRLYSNQPQHF
TRBJ1-5,TRBD1,TRBV4-1,TGCGCCAGCAGCCAAGAAGGGACAGGGGGCGGCCAGCCCCAGCATTTT,CASSQEGTGGGQPQHF
TRBJ1-4,-,TRBV11-2,TGTGCCAGCAGCTTGGGCTCAACTAATGAAAAACTGTTTTTT,CASSLGSTNEKLFF
TRBJ1-1,-,TRBV11-1,TGTGCCAGCAGCTTGGAAAGGGGCTGGAACACTGAAGCTTTCTTT,CASSLERGWNTEAFF
TRBJ1-2,-,TRBV7-9,TGTGCCAGCAGCTTAAGCGGACACTATGGCTACACCTTC,CASSLSGHYGYTF
TRBJ2-1,TRBD2,TRBV5-4,TGTGCCAGCAGCTTGGAACCAGCGGGAGATTTCGGTGAGCAGTTCTTC,CASSLEPAGDFGEQFF
TRBJ1-2,-,TRBV19,TGTGCCAGTAGTAGAGCGGGGACTCGATATGGCTACACCTTC,CASSRAGTRYGYTF
TRBJ2-7,-,TRBV27,TGTGCCAGCAGTTCCTACCCGGGGACTGAATACGAGCAGTACTTC,CASSSYPGTEYEQYF
TRBJ1-1,-,TRBV2,TGTGCCAGCAGTGAATTAGGAGGGTTGATCACTGAAGCTTTCTTT,CASSELGGLITEAFF
TRBJ1-5,-,TRBV28,TGTGCCAGCAGTTTTGACGGGAGCAATCAGCCCCAGCATTTT,CASSFDGSNQPQHF
TRBJ2-1,-,TRBV9,TGTGCCAGCAGCGTAGGTTCCAGCGAATACAATGAGCAGTTCTTC,CASSVGSSEYNEQFF
TRBJ1-4,-,TRBV5-4,TGTGCCAGCAGCTTGGGGTCGGGGTACGAAAAACTGTTTTTT,CASSLGSGYEKLFF
TRBJ1-2,TRBD1,TRBV5-6,TGTGCCAGCAGTTCCAGGGGGCTCGATGGCTACACCTTC,CASSSRGLDGYTF
TRBJ1-3,-,TRBV19,TGTGCCAGTAGTACCGGACAGTTCTCTGGAAACACCATATATTTT,CASSTGQFSGNTIYF
TRBJ2-1,-,TRBV25-1,TGTGCCAGCAGTGCCGTCGGTGGCTCCTACAATGAGCAGTTCTTC,CASSAVGGSYNEQFF
TRBJ2-7,-,TRBV11-2,TGTGCCAGCAGTTTAGGAGGATCCTACGAGCAGTACTTC,CASSLGGSYEQYF
TRBJ1-1,-,TRBV5-4,TGTGCCAGCAGCTTGGACTTTGGCACTGAAGCTTTCTTT,CASSLDFGTEAFF